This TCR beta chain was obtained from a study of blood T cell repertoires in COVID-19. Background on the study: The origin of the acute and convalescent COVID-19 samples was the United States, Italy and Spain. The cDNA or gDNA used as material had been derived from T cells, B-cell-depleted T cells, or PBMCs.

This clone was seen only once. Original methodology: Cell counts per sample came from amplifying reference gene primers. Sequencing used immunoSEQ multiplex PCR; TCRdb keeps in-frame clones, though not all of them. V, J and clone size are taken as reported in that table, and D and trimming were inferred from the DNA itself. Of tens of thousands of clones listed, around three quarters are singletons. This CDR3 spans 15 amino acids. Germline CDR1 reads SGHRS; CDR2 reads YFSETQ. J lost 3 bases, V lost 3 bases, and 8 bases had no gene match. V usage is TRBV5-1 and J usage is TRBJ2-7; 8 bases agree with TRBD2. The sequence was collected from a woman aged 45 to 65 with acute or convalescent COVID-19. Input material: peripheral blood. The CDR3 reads CASSSQAGAFYEQYF. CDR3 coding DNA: TGCGCCAGCAGCTCCCAAGCGGGGGCCTTCTACGAGCAGTACTTC. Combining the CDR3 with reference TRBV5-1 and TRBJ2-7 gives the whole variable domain KAGVTQTPRYLIKTRGQQVTLSCSPISGHRSVSWYQQTPGQGLQFLFEYFSETQRNKGNFPGRFSGRQFSNSRSEMNVSTLELGDSALYLCASSSQAGAFYEQYFGPGTRLTVT.